This T cell receptor (beta chain) was documented in a study of cytomegalovirus exposure and HLA in healthy donors. Study-wide background: Around 180 million T cells yielded approximately 110 million unique TCR beta sequences in earlier analysis.

Turning to this clone: Its specificity is unknown.

Findings and limits, study-wide: Later analysis reportedly placed an Asian-associated ancestry cluster below the approximately 700-donor mean in N-insertions. Follow-up analysis later connected one missense variant in DCLRE1C with trimming of TCR beta V- and J-genes. Information on immune exposure was restricted to one variable (CMV serostatus).

PCR amplification relied on 60 Vbeta primers (plus 13 Jbeta primers). Profiled with immunoSEQ multiplex PCR; TCRdb holds only in-frame clones, not every one. The sample yields 150,000 to 200,000 clones, around 80% seen once. Germline V gives CDR1 DFQATT, CDR2 SNEGSKA (reference sequence). The CDR3 is 11 residues long. V lost 5 bases, J lost 8 bases, and 10 bases lay in between. Sequenced input: PBMCs. The origin of this receptor is a girl aged 10 to 17 in good health and CMV-seropositive. The rearrangement links TRBV20-1 to TRBJ2-1; no reliable D call. The CDR3 here is CSALSEYEQFF. The CDR3 region has the DNA TGCAGTGCTCTCTCCGAGTATGAGCAGTTCTTC.